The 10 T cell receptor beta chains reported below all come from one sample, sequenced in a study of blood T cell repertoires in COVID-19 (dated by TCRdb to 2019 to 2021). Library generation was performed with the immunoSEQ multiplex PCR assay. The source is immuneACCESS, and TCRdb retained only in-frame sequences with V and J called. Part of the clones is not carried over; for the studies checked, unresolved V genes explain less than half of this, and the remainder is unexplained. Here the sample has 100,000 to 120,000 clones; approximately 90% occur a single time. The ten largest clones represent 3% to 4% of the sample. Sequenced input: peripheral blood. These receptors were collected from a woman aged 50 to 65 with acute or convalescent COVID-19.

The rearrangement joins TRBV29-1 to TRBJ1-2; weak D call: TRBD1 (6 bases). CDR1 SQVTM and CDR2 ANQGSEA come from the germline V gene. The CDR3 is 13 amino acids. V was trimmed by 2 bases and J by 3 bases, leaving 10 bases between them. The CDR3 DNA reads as TGCAGCGTTGAAACCGACAGGTACTATGGCTACACCTTC. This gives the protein CSVETDRYYGYTF.

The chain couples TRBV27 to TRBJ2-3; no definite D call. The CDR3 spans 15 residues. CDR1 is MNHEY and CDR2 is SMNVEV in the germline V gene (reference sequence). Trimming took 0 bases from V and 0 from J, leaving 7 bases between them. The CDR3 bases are TGTGCCAGCAGTTTATCGGCTTCTAGCACAGATACGCAGTATTTT. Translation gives CASSLSASSTDTQYF.

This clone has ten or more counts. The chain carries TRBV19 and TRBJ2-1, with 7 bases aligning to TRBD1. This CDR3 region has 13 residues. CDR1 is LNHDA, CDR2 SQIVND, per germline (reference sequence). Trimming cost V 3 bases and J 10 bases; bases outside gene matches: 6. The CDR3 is CASSISRGREQFF. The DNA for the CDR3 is TGTGCCAGTAGTATTAGTAGGGGGCGGGAGCAGTTCTTC.

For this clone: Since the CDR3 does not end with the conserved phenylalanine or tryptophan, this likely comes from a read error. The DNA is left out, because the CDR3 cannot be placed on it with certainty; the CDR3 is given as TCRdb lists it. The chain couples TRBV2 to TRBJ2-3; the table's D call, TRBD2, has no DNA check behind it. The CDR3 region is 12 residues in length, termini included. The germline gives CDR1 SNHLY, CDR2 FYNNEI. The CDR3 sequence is CASSEVETSQSL.

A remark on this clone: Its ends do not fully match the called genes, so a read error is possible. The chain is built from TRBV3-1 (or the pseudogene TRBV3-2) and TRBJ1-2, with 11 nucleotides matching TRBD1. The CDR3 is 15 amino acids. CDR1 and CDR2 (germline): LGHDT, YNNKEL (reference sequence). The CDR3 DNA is TGTGCTAGCAGCTCCCGGGACAGGGGGAACTATGGCTACACCTTC. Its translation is CASSSRDRGNYGYTF.

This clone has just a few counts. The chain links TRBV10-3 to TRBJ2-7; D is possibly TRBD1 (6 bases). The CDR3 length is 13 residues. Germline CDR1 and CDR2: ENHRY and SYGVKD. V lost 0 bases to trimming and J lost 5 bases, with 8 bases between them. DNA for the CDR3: TGTGCCATCAGTGAGTCGGACAGACACGAGCAGTACTTC. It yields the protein CAISESDRHEQYF.

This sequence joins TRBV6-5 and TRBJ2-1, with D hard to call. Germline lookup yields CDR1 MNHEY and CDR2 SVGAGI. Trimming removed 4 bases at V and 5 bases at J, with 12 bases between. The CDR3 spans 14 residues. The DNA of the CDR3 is TGTGCCAGCAGTTCCCGCCCTGAGAACAATGAGCAGTTCTTC. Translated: CASSSRPENNEQFF.

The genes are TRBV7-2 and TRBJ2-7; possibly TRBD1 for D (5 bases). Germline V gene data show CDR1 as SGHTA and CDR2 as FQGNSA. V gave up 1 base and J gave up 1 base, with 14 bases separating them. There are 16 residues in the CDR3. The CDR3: CASSLGGAGHSYEQYF. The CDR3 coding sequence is TGTGCCAGCAGCTTAGGTGGGGCTGGACATTCCTACGAGCAGTACTTC. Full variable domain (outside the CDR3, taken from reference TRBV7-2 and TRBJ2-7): GAGVSQSPSNKVTEKGKDVELRCDPISGHTALYWYRQSLGQGLEFLIYFQGNSAPDKSGLPSDRFSAERTGGSVSTLTIQRTQQEDSAVYLCASSLGGAGHSYEQYFGPGTRLTVT.

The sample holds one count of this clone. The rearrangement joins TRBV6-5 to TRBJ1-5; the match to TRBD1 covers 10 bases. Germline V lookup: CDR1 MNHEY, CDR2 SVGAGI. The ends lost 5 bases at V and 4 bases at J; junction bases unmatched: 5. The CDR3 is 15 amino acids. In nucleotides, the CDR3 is TGTGCCAGCAGTCCGGGGACAGGGGTTAATCAGCCCCAGCATTTT. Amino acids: CASSPGTGVNQPQHF.

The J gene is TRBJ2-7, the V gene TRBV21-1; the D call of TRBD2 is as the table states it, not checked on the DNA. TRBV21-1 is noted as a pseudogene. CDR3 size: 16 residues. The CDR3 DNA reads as TGTGCCAGCAGCAAGGGACATCCGGGACTAGGATACGAGCAGTACTTC. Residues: CASSKGHPGLGYEQYF.